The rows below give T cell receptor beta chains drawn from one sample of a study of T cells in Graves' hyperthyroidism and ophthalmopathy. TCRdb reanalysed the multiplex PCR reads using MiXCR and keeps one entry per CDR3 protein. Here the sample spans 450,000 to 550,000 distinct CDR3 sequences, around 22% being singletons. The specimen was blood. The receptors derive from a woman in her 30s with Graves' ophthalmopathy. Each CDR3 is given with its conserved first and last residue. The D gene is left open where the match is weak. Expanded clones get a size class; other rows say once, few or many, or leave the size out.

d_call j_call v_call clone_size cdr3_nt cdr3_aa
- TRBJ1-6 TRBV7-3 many TGTGCCAGCAGCTTACAGGGGCGCGGATCACCCCTCCACTTT CASSLQGRGSPLHF
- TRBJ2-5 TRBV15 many TGTGCCACCAGCAGAGCGGGGCGGGAGACCCAGTACTTC CATSRAGRETQYF
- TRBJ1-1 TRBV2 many TGTGCCAGCAGTACCTACGCTTTCTTT CASSTYAFF
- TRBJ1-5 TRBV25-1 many TGTGCCAGCAGTGAGAGTAGGACCCATGATAGCAATCAGCCCCAGCATTTT CASSESRTHDSNQPQHF
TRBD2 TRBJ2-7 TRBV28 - TGTGCCAGCATAACGGGGGGAGCCTACGAGCAGTACTTC CASITGGAYEQYF
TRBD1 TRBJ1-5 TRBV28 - TGTGCCAACACAATTGACAGGGGTGTCCATCAGCCCCAGCATTTT CANTIDRGVHQPQHF
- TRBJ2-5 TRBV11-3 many TGTGCCAGCAGTAGGGTGGGGCAAGAGACCCAGTACTTC CASSRVGQETQYF
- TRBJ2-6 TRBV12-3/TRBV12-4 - TGTGCCAGCAGCCCCCTGACAGTCGCAGGGGCCAACGTCCTGACTTTC CASSPLTVAGANVLTF
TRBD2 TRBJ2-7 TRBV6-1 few TGTGCCAGCAGTGAAATGCCTAGCGGAGCCTACGAGCAGTACTTC CASSEMPSGAYEQYF
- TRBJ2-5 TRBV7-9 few TGTGCCAGCAGCTTAGAGGACATCCGAGAGACCCAGTACTTC CASSLEDIRETQYF
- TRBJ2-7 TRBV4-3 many TGCGCCAGCAGCTACCAGCATTCGGTGTCGGGCCACGAGCAGTACTTC CASSYQHSVSGHEQYF
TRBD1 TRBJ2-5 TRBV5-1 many TGCGCCAGCAGCTTCCGGGACAGGGGCCGAAAAGAGACCCAGTACTTC CASSFRDRGRKETQYF
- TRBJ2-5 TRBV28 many TGTGCCAGCAGGCAGGTTCAAGAGACCCAGTACTTC CASRQVQETQYF
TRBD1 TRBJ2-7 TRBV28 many TGTGCCAGCAATACACAGGGGATGGGCTACGAGCAGTACTTC CASNTQGMGYEQYF
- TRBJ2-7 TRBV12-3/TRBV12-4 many TGTGCCAGCAGTGACTCCGAGACACTATACGAGCAGTACTTC CASSDSETLYEQYF
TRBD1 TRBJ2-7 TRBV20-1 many TGCAGTGCTAGTCACAGGGGGGACTCCTACGAGCAGTACTTC CSASHRGDSYEQYF
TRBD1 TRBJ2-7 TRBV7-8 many TGTGCCAGCAGCCAAACCGGGACAGGGGGCTACGAGCAGTACTTC CASSQTGTGGYEQYF
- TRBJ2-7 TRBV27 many TGTGCCAGCAGCCCAAGGGTTTACTACGAGCAGTACTTC CASSPRVYYEQYF
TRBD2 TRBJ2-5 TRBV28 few TGTGCCAGCAGTTTGGGCGGGAGGGCCTCCCAAGAGACCCAGTACTTC CASSLGGRASQETQYF
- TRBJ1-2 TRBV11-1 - TGTGCCAGCAGCTCGACCTTGGGGCACTCGAGCTATGGCTACACCTTC CASSSTLGHSSYGYTF
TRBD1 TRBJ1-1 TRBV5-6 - TGTGCCAGCAGCCGGGACAGCGAAATGAACACTGAAGCTTTCTTT CASSRDSEMNTEAFF
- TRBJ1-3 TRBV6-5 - TGTGCCAGCAGTTACAACGCCATAGGAGTCTCTGGAAACACCATATATTTT CASSYNAIGVSGNTIYF
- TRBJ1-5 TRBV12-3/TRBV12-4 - TGTGCCAGCAGTTCTACCGGGGGTAGCAATCAGCCCCAGCATTTT CASSSTGGSNQPQHF
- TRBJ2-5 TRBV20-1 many TGCAGTGCTAGCTCCAGCGCAGAGACCCAGTACTTC CSASSSAETQYF
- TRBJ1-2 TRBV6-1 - TGTGCCAGCAGTGGGGGGGTATTGGATGGCTACACCTTC CASSGGVLDGYTF
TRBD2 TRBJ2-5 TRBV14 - TGTGCCAGCAGCCCCCTAGCGGGGTCGACTCAAGAGACCCAGTACTTC CASSPLAGSTQETQYF
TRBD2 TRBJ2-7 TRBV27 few TGTGCCAGCAGTGTCTTAACTAGCGGGGGATCCTACGAGCAGTACTTC CASSVLTSGGSYEQYF
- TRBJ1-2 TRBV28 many TGTGCCAGCAGGCGGGGGAATTATGGCTACACCTTC CASRRGNYGYTF
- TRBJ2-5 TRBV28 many TGTGCCAGCTGGAGCTCCCCTTTCCAAGAGACCCAGTACTTC CASWSSPFQETQYF
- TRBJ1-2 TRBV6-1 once TGTGCCAGCAGTACCAGCGGGGGGGCTGGGGGCTACACCTTC CASSTSGGAGGYTF
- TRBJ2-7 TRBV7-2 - TGTGCCAGCAGCTTATCCAGGAACGGCTACGAGCAGTACTTC CASSLSRNGYEQYF
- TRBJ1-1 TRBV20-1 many TGCAGTGCTAGAGATCCAGGGATGAACACTGAAGCTTTCTTT CSARDPGMNTEAFF
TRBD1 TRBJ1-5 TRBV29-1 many TGCAGCGTTGGGTGGACAGGGGGTCAGCCCCAGCATTTT CSVGWTGGQPQHF
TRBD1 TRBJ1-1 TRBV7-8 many TGTGCCAGCAGCTCAACCGCCCACAGGGGAGGAGGCCCTGAAGCTTTCTTT CASSSTAHRGGGPEAFF
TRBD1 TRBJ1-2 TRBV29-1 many TGCAGCGCTCCTTTCCAGGGGGGGATTGGCTACACCTTC CSAPFQGGIGYTF
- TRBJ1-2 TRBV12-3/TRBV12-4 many TGTGCCAGCAGTCATGGACAGTTCGGGGGCTACACCTTC CASSHGQFGGYTF
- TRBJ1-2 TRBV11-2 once TGTGCCAGCAGCTTAGAATTTAGGGGGGAAGGTGGCTACACCTTC CASSLEFRGEGGYTF